The sequence of this T cell receptor (beta chain) was determined in a study of graft-versus-host responses after intestinal transplantation. Study as a whole: Every one of the recipients received anti-thymocyte globulin induction and afterwards took tacrolimus and steroids for around 3 years. Study-level findings and limits: Maximum circulating GvH clone levels tracked with early post-transplant HvG decreases. Recipient marrow held GvH clones, some first seen in ileum or blood.

To note about this clone: What it binds is unknown.

Libraries were prepared by immunoSEQ multiplex PCR; TCRdb keeps only in-frame clonotypes and omits some of them. Of roughly 45,000 clones detected, about 95% appear once; the ten largest clones hold about 1.4%. V shed 6 bases and J 6 bases; nucleotides not matched to a gene: 3. Germline-derived CDR1 and CDR2 are MDHEN and SYDVKM. The CDR3 sequence is 15 residues long. The receptor was derived from a human patient who received an intestinal transplant, so some T cells may come from the graft donor. This sample comprised PBMCs, obtained approximately 340 days after intestinal transplant. The gene calls are TRBV28 and TRBJ2-1; 15 bases line up with TRBD2. The CDR3 region is CASSLGLAGGNEQFF. CDR3 DNA: TGTGCCAGCAGCCTGGGACTAGCGGGAGGCAATGAGCAGTTCTTC.